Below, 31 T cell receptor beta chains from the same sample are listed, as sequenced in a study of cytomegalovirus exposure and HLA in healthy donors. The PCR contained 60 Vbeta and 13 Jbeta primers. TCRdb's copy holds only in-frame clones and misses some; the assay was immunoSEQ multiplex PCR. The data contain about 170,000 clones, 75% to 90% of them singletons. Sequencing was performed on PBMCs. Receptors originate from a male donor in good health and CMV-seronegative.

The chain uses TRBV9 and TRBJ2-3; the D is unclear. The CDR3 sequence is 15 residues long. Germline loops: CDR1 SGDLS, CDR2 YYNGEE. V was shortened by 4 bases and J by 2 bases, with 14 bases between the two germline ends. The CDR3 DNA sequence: TGTGCCAGCAGCCGTAGGCAACAGTACACAGATACGCAGTATTTT. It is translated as CASSRRQQYTDTQYF.

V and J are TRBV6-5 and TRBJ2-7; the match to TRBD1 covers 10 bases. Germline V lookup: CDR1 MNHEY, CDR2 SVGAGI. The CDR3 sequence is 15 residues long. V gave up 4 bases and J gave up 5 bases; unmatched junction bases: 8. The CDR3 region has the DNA TGTGCCAGCAGTTTAGGGACAGGGGTGTTAAACGAGCAGTACTTC. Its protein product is CASSLGTGVLNEQYF.

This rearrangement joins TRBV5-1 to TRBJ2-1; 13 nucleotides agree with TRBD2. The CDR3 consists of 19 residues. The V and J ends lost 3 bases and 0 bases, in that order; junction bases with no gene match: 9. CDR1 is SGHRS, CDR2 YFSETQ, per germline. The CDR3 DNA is TGCGCCAGCAGCTACTCCGGGACTAGCGGGACCGGCTCCTACAATGAGCAGTTCTTC. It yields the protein CASSYSGTSGTGSYNEQFF. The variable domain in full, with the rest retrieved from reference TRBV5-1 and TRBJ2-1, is KAGVTQTPRYLIKTRGQQVTLSCSPISGHRSVSWYQQTPGQGLQFLFEYFSETQRNKGNFPGRFSGRQFSNSRSEMNVSTLELGDSALYLCASSYSGTSGTGSYNEQFFGPGTRLTVL.

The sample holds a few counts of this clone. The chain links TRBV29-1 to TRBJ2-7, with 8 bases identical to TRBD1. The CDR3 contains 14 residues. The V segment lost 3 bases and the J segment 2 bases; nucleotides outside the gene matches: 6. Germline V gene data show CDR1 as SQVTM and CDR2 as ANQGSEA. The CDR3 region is CSVEGDRHPYEQYF. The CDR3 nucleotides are TGCAGCGTTGAGGGGGACAGGCACCCCTACGAGCAGTACTTC.

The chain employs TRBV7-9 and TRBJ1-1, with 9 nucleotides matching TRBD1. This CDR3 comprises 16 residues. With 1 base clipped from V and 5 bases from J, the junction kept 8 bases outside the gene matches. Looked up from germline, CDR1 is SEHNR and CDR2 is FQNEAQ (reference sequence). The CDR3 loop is CASSLGGTGQVTEAFF. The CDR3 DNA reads TGTGCCAGCAGCTTAGGTGGGACAGGGCAGGTGACTGAAGCTTTCTTT.

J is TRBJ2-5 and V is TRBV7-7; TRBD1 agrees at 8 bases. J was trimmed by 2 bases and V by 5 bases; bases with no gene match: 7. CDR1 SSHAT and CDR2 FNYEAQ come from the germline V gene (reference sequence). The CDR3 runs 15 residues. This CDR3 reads CASSHSTGEQETQYF. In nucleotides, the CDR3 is TGTGCCAGCAGCCATTCGACAGGGGAGCAAGAGACCCAGTACTTC.

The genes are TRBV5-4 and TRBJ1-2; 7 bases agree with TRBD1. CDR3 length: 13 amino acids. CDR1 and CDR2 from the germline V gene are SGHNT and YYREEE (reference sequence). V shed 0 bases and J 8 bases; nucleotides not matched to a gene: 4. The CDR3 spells CASSLEQGWGYTF. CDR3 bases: TGTGCCAGCAGCTTGGAACAGGGGTGGGGCTACACCTTC.

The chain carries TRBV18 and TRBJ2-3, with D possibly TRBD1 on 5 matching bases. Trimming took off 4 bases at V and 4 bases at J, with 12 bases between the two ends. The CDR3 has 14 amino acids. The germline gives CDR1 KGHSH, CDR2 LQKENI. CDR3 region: CASSLAIGADTQYF. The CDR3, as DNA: TGTGCCAGCTCACTGGCTATAGGGGCAGATACGCAGTATTTT.

The CDR3 loop is CASSLPGISNQPQHF. In nucleotides, the CDR3 is TGTGCCAGCAGCCTGCCCGGGATTAGCAATCAGCCCCAGCATTTT. V and J are TRBV7-2 and TRBJ1-5; D call uncertain. Germline V CDR1 and CDR2: SGHTA, FQGNSA. The CDR3 contains 15 residues. V was trimmed by 5 bases and J by 0 bases, leaving 11 bases between them.

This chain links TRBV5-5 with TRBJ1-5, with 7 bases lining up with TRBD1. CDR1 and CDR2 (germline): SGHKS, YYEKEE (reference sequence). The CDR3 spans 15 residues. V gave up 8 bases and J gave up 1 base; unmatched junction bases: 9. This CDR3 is CASTEGAGSNQPQHF. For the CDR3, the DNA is TGTGCCAGTACCGAGGGGGCGGGCAGCAATCAGCCCCAGCATTTT.

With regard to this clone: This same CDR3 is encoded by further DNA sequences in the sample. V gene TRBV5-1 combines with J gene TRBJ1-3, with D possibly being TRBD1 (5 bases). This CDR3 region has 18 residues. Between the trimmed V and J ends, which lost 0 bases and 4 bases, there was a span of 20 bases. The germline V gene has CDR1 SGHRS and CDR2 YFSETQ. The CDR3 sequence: CASSLAGPRGSIGNTIYF. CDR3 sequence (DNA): TGCGCCAGCAGCTTGGCCGGACCAAGGGGATCTATCGGAAACACCATATATTTT.

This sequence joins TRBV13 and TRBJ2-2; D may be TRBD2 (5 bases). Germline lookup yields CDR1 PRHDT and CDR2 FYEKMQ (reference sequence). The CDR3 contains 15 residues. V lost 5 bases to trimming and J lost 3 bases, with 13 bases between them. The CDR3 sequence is CASSRSTGYTGELFF. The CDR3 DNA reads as TGTGCCAGCAGCCGGAGTACGGGGTACACCGGGGAGCTGTTTTTT.

CDR3 nucleotides: TGTGCCAGCAGCTCAGGTGGAGGGCAAGAGACCCAGTACTTC. Translating it yields CASSSGGGQETQYF. The gene calls are TRBV7-9 and TRBJ2-5; D perhaps matches TRBD2 (6 bases). The V end lost 4 bases, the J end lost 2 bases, and 11 bases lay between the germline ends. Germline V lookup: CDR1 SEHNR, CDR2 FQNEAQ (reference sequence). The CDR3 has 14 amino acids.

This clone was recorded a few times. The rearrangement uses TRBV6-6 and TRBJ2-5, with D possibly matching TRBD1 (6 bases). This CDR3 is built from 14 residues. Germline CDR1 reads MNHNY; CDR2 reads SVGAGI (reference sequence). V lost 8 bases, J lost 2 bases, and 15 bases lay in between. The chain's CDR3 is CASSDSQFQETQYF. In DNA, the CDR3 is TGTGCCAGCTCGGACAGCCAATTTCAAGAGACCCAGTACTTC.

The CDR3 loop is CASSIDRDIPTPNQPQHF. Here the CDR3 DNA reads TGTGCCAGTAGTATTGATCGGGACATCCCCACCCCCAATCAGCCCCAGCATTTT. V is TRBV19 and J is TRBJ1-5, with D possibly matching TRBD1 (6 bases). Trimming removed 3 bases from V and 3 bases from J, with 21 bases in between. The CDR3 covers 18 residues. From germline, CDR1 is LNHDA and CDR2 SQIVND (reference sequence).

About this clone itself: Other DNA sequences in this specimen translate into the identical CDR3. The CDR3 sequence: CASRRGGEPTYNEQFF. DNA for the CDR3: TGTGCCAGCAGGAGAGGGGGCGAACCAACCTACAATGAGCAGTTCTTC. The V call is TRBV5-4, the J call TRBJ2-1, with 7 bases that match TRBD1. Germline CDR1 and CDR2: SGHNT and YYREEE (reference sequence). CDR3 length: 16 amino acids. Trimming took 5 bases from V and 2 from J; bases not matched to a gene: 10. The entire variable domain, with the rest obtained from reference TRBV5-4 and TRBJ2-1, is as follows: ETGVTQSPTHLIKTRGQQVTLRCSSQSGHNTVSWYQQALGQGPQFIFQYYREEENGRGNFPPRFSGLQFPNYSSELNVNALELDDSALYLCASRRGGEPTYNEQFFGPGTRLTVL.

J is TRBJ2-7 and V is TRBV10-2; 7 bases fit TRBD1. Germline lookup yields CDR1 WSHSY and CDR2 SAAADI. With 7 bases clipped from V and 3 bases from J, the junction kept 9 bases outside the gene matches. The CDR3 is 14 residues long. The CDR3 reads CASNRGQEVYEQYF. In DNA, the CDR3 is TGCGCCAGCAATCGAGGACAGGAGGTCTACGAGCAGTACTTC.

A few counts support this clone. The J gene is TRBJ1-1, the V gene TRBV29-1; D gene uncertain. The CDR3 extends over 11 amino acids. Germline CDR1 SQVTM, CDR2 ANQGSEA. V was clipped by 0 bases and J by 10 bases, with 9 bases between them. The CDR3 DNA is TGCAGCGTTGAAGATGCAGGCCCAGCTTTCTTT. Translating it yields CSVEDAGPAFF.

The CDR3 reads CASSPSGTDQETQYF. The CDR3 DNA reads TGTGCCAGCAGCCCCTCCGGGACAGACCAAGAGACCCAGTACTTC. The chain is built from TRBV7-8 and TRBJ2-5, with 7 bases identical to TRBD1. The V gene end was trimmed by 5 bases and the J gene end by 0 bases; junction bases not matched to a gene: 6. CDR3 length equals 15 residues. In germline, CDR1 is SGHVS, CDR2 FQNEAQ.

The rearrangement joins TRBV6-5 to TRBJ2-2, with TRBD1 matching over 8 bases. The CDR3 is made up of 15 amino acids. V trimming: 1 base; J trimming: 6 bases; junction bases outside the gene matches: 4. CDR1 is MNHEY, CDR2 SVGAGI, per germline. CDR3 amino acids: CASSYFQGAPGELFF. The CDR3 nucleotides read TGTGCCAGCAGTTACTTCCAGGGGGCGCCCGGGGAGCTGTTTTTT.

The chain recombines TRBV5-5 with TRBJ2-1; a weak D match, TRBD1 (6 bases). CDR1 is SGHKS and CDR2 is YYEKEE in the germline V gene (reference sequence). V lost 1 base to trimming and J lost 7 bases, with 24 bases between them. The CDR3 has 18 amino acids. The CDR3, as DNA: TGTGCCAGCAGCTTGACGGACAAAGGACAGTTCTCTCGGAATGAGCAGTTCTTC. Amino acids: CASSLTDKGQFSRNEQFF.

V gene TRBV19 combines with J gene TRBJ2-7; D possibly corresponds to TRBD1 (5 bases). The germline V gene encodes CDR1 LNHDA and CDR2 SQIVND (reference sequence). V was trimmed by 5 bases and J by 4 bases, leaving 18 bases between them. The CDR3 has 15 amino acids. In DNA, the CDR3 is TGTGCCAGTAGTCTTTCCTACAGGATGGCATACGAGCAGTACTTC. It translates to CASSLSYRMAYEQYF. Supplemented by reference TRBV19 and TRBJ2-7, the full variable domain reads DGGITQSPKYLFRKEGQNVTLSCEQNLNHDAMYWYRQDPGQGLRLIYYSQIVNDFQKGDIAEGYSVSREKKESFPLTVTSAQKNPTAFYLCASSLSYRMAYEQYFGPGTRLTVT.

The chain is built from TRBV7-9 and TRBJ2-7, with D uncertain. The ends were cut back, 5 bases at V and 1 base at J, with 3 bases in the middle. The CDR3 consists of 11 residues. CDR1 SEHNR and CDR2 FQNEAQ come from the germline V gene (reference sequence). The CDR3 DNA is TGTGCCAGCAGCGTATCCTACGAGCAGTACTTC. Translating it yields CASSVSYEQYF. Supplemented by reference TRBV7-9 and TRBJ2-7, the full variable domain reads DTGVSQNPRHKITKRGQNVTFRCDPISEHNRLYWYRQTLGQGPEFLTYFQNEAQLEKSRLLSDRFSAERPKGSFSTLEIQRTEQGDSAMYLCASSVSYEQYFGPGTRLTVT.

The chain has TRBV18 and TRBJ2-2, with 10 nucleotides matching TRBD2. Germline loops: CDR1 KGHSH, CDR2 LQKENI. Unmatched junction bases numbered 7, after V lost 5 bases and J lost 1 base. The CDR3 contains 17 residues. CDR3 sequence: CASSVLAGALNTGELFF. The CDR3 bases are TGTGCCAGCTCAGTTCTAGCGGGGGCCCTGAACACCGGGGAGCTGTTTTTT.

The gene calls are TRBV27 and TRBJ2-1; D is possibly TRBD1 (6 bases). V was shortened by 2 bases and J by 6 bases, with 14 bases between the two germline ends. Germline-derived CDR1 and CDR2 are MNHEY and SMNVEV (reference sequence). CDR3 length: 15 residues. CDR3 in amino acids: CASSLTRGPLNEQFF. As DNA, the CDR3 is TGTGCCAGCAGTTTAACCAGGGGCCCCCTCAATGAGCAGTTCTTC.

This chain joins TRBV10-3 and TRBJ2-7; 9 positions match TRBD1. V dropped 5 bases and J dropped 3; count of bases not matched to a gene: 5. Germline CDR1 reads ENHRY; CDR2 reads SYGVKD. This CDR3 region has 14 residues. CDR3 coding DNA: TGTGCCATCAGTTCTGACAGGGGGAACTACGAGCAGTACTTC. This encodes CAISSDRGNYEQYF.

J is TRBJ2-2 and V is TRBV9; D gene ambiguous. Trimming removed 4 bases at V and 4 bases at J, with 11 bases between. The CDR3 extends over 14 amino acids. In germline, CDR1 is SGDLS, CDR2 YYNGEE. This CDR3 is CASSTSWSTGELFF. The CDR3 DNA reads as TGTGCCAGCAGCACCTCTTGGAGCACCGGGGAGCTGTTTTTT.

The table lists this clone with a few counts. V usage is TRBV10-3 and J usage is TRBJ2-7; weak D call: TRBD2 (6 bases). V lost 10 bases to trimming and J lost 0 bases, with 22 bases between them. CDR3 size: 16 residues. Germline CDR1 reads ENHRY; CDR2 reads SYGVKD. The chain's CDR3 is CATMFQLAVPSYEQYF. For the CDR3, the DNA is TGTGCCACGATGTTTCAACTAGCCGTCCCCTCCTACGAGCAGTACTTC.

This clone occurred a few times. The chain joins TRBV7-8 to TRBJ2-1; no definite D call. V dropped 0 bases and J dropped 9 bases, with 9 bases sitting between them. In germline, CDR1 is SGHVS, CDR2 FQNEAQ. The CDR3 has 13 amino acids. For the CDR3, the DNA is TGTGCCAGCAGCTTAGCGCTGGTAGCTGAGCAGTTCTTC. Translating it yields CASSLALVAEQFF.

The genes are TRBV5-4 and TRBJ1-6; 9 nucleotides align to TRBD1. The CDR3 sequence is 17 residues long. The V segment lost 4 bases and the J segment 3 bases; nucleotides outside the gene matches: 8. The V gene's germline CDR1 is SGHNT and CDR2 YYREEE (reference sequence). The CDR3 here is CASSQTGGGFYNSPLHF. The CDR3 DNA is TGTGCCAGCAGCCAGACAGGGGGGGGGTTCTATAATTCACCCCTCCACTTT.

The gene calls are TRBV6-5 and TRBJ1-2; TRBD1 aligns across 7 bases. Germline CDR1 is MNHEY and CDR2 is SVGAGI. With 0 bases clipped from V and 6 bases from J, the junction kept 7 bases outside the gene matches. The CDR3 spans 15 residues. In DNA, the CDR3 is TGTGCCAGCAGTTACTCGAGTAGGGGGCGCGATGGCTACACCTTC. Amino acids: CASSYSSRGRDGYTF.